The entry below gives a single T cell receptor (beta chain) sequence along with its context. No antigen is known for it. Next came a second PCR, run for about 7 to 12 cycles, which used a sample-barcoded 5' primer along with a J-beta primer mix. TCRdb independently ran MiXCR on the 5' RACE reads; one entry per CDR3 protein. The repertoire includes 1.6 million or so distinct CDR3 sequences, 30% to 35% of them detected once, and approximately 10% sits in the top ten. The data belong to a study of blood T cells in healthy people across ages. Study as a whole: With template switching, about one barcoded beta molecule was captured per two T cells. Findings and limits, study-wide: Long-lived donors exceeded aged donors in naive CD4+ cells and diversity. Older age coincided with a roughly linear decline in TCR beta diversity per million T cells.

The CDR3 is made up of 15 amino acids. Germline CDR1 and CDR2: SGHRS and YFSETQ. The sample, about 9.2 milliliters of peripheral blood, was drawn from each donor. This receptor was obtained from a young woman in good health. This chain connects TRBV5-1 to TRBJ2-1; 9 bases are a match to TRBD1. The J call may be incorrect, as the DNA end agrees better with TRBJ2-7. The sample consisted of blood. CDR3: CASRLNRGQNNEQYF. CDR3 coding DNA: TGCGCCAGCAGATTAAACAGGGGGCAGAACAATGAGCAGTACTTC.